The T cell receptor beta chain under discussion was sequenced for a study of blood T cell repertoires in COVID-19. V shed 6 bases and J 10 bases; nucleotides not matched to a gene: 7. The germline gives CDR1 MDHEN, CDR2 SYDVKM. The CDR3 consists of 12 residues. As handled by the study authors: Estimation of nucleated cell counts was performed using reference gene primer amplification. Generated by immunoSEQ multiplex PCR, the TCRdb table keeps only in-frame clones and is missing some. D and trimming were read from the DNA, whereas the V and J calls and clone size are those reported in that table. The sample holds roughly 200,000 clones, approximately 90% seen once.

The chain carries TRBV28 and TRBJ1-1; 8 positions match TRBD1. Source material: peripheral blood. The TCR sequence derives from a man aged 55-75 years who had recovered from COVID-19. The CDR3 region has the DNA TGTGCCAGCAGCCTCGGACAGGGAAGAGCTTTCTTT. The encoded protein is CASSLGQGRAFF.